The present T cell receptor (beta chain) was sequenced within a study of Tregs in tolerant kidney transplant recipients (dated by TCRdb to about 2019). Study-level background: The study applied TCRbeta sequencing to find donor-specific regulatory T cells before combined kidney and bone marrow transplantation and then followed those same cells after transplant. In a few healthy controls, several methods of expanding Tregs specific for an allogeneic donor were compared by TCRbeta repertoire sequencing.

Relative to germline, V is 2 bases shorter and J is 0 bases shorter, with 5 bases between their ends. From the cysteine up to the phenylalanine, the CDR3 has a length of 13 residues. Left in the record is the CDR3 DNA by itself, 39 bases read in frame from the first base. The germline V gene supplies CDR1 MGHRA and CDR2 YSYEKL. For TCRbeta CDR3 sequencing, genomic DNA from the sorted cells was extracted using the QIAGEN DNeasy Blood and Tissue Kit. High-throughput TCRbeta CDR3 sequencing, including PCR amplification with bias correction and internal controls, was performed commercially through immunoSEQ. Concerning the study's data processing: Unique productive TCRbeta sequences were defined by CDR3 nucleotide sequence where primers matched, otherwise by CDR3 amino acid sequence with Vbeta and Jbeta genes. As a correction for sorting error, sequences shared between sorted populations at a frequency ratio of 2:1 or less were discarded, and the remaining shared sequences were assigned to the higher population. Donor-reactive sequences were defined as at least 5-fold expanded in CFSE-low cells versus unstimulated cells, with frequency of at least 0.01% in CFSE-low cells. Repertoire divergence was quantified by Jensen-Shannon divergence calculated from the top 100 TCRbeta sequences ranked by frequency. For any sample with multiple sequencing runs, sorting error was corrected in each run separately before the runs were pooled. Drawn from immuneACCESS, this table holds only the in-frame rearrangements with V and J called that TCRdb kept. Clones are partly lost; checked studies trace under half to an unresolved V gene and leave the rest unexplained. The DNA was the basis for D and trimming; V, J and clone size are from that table. The sample profile shows 240,000 or so clones; 80% to 85% of them were found once. The ten largest account for approximately 0.69% of the sample.

General study outcomes and caveats: Although technical replication error seemed to be minimal, the question of biological reproducibility was not addressed directly. Expanding Tregs with activated donor B cells appeared to identify the most biologically relevant and donor-specific TCRbeta repertoire. The study was limited by small patient numbers, and the findings need validation in larger populations and under other immunosuppression protocols.

Thawed PBMCs were FACS-sorted into unstimulated Tregs (CD4+CD25+CD127-), CD4+ non-Tregs (CD4+CD25-), CD4 cells and CD8 cells. Blood from healthy controls was obtained either as purchased buffy coats or from healthy volunteers. Healthy control blood was processed by Ficoll density gradient to PBMCs and cryopreserved; patient PBMCs were collected before and after transplant. On this clone itself: Its antigen is not yet known. Nothing much larger sits one base from this clone, and base qualities are not available.

The receptor chain draws on TRBV4-1 and TRBJ2-7, with the D gene not confidently named. Sequenced: CD4+ T cells from blood. The sequence was collected from a human donor in good health. The CDR3: CASSQLSSYEQYF. The nucleotide sequence is given as TGCGCCAGCAGCCAACTTAGCTCCTACGAGCAGTACTTC.